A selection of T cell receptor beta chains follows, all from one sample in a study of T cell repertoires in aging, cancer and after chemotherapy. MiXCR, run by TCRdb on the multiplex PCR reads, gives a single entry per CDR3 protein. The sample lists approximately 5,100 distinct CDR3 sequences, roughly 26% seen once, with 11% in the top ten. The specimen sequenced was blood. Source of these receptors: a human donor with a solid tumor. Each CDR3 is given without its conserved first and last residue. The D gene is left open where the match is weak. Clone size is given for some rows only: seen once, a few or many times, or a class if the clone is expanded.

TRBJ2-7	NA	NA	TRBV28	ASSSPQGLSQY
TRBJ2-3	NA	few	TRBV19	ASSASRGTDTQY
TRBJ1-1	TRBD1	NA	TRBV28	ASSYSNPGQGPEAF
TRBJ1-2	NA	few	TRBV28	ASSLSAGASGYT
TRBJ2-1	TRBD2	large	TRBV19	ASSSTSGSFNEQF
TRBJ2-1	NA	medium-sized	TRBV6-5	ASSYPAANEQF
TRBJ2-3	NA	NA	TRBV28	ASSSGGRTDTQY
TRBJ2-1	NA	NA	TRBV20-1	SARDPQTNEQF
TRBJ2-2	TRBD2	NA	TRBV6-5	ASSYLRGGNTGELF
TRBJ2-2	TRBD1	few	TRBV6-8	ASSYSGGGTGTGVRWELF
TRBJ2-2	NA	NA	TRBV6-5	ASSLSGNTGELF
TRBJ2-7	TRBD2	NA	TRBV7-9	ASSLGLAGAFDEQY
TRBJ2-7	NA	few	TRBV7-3	ASSLVRGATREQY
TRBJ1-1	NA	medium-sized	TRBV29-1	SVGGSRVTEAF
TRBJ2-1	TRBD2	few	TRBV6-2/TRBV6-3	ASSYSLSGGTYNEQF
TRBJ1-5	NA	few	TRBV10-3	AIMEQSNQPQH
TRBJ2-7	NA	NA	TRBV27	ASSLGAGPSYEQY
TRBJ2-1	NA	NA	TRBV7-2	ASTIEGTEQF
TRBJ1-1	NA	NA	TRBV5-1	ASSAGYGGRGNTEAF
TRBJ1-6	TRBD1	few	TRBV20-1	SARDLRQGLYNSPLH
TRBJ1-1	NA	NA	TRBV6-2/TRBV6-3	ASGSGRTIGTTEAF
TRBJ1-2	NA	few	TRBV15	ATSRDLGNYGYT
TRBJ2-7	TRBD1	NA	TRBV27	ASRAENLDRERFYEQY
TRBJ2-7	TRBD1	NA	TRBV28	ASSSAGTGAYEQY
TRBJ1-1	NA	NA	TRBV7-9	ASSRLSGASMNTEAF
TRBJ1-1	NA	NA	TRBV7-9	ASSLGPSRGWTEAF
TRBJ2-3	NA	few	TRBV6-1	ASREPSTDTQY
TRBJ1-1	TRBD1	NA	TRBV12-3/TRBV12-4	ASSLGQGAQAF
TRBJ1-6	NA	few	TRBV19	ASSIGASSYNSPLH
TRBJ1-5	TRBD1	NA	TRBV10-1	ARITGDSNQPQH
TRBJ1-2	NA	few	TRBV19	ASTNPQKGNYGYT
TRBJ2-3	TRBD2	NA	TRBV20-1	SAEREGTDTQY
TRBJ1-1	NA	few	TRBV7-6	ASSLGVVGTEAF
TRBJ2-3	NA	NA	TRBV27	ASSLGLARTDTQY
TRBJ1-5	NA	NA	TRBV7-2	ASSLEGGSNQPQH
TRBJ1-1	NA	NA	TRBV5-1	ASRPDSYSEAF
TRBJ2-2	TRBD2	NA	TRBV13	ASSLLSGGTLTGELF
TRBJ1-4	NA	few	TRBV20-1	SAETTRGDREKLF
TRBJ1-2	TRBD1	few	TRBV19	ASSVDRVDRTNYGYT
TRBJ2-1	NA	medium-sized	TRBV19	ASDGGSEQF
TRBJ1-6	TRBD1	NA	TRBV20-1	SARDGWTGDNSPLH
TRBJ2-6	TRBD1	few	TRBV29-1	SVGGTGRSGANVLT
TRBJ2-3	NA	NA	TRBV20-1	SASARRFGDTQY
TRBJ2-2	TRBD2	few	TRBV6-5	ASSYPRRRTSTSGLNTGELF
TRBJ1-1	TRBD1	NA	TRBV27	ASRTGGAGLTEAF
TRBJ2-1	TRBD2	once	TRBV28	ASSSTSGGELNEQF
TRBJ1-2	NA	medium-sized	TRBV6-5	ASSDKGNYGYT
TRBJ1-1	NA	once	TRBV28	ASSLTGRWTEAF
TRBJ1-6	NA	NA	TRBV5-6	ASSLAPGGESPLH
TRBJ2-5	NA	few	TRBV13	ASSLSGKETQY
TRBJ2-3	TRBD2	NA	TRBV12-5	ASEGTSADTQY
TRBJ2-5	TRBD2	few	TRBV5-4	ASSLLRGAETQY
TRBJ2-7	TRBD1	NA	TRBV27	ATRGQGLSYEQY